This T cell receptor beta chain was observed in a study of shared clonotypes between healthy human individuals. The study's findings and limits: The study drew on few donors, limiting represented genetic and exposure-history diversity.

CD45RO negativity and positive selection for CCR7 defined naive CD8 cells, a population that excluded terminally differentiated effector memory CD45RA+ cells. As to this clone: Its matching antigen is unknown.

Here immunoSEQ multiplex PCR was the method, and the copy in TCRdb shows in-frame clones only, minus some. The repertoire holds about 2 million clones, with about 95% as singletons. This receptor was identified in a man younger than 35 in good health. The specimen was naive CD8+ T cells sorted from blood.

CDR3 in DNA: TGCGCCAGCAGCCCAGGACAGGGGGCAAGCGGGGAGCTGTTTTTT. Translated, it gives CASSPGQGASGELFF. The J gene is TRBJ2-2, the V gene TRBV5-1; 11 bases agree with TRBD1. CDR1 SGHRS and CDR2 YFSETQ come from the germline V gene. CDR3 length equals 15 residues. The V and J ends lost 4 bases and 7 bases, in that order; junction bases with no gene match: 6. Filled out from reference TRBV5-1 and TRBJ2-2, the complete variable domain reads KAGVTQTPRYLIKTRGQQVTLSCSPISGHRSVSWYQQTPGQGLQFLFEYFSETQRNKGNFPGRFSGRQFSNSRSEMNVSTLELGDSALYLCASSPGQGASGELFFGEGSRLTVL.